This TCR beta chain came from a study of molecular identifiers for immune sequencing clone quantification. Study results and limitations: Highly expanded clone sizes could be underestimated by identical TCR molecules sharing a barcode. Among under 1.1 million naive cells, spiked Jurkat TCR RNA from a single cell was reportedly detectable. Clones that exceeded 20 RNA copies held over 97% of effector molecules, yet under 1% in naive cells.

This clonotype was detected only a few times. Its antigen is as yet unknown. Germline trimming cut 5 bases from V and 0 bases from J; bases unmatched to any gene: 19. Germline V gives CDR1 SGHKS, CDR2 YYEKEE (reference sequence). The CDR3 length is 19 residues. Bulk TCR libraries used previously described methods and listed TCR primers. TCRdb reprocessed the PCR reads via MiXCR and lists one record per CDR3 protein. This repertoire shows about 320,000 distinct CDR3 sequences, around 21% found once; its top ten account for 0.81%. This chain joins TRBV5-5 and TRBJ1-2; TRBD1 agrees at 7 bases. This TCR was recovered from a human donor in good health. Some libraries in this study had Jurkat cell RNA spiked in. The sequenced sample consisted of naive CD8+ T cells from blood, with Jurkat cell RNA spiked in. Stated subset: FACS-sorted CD8+CD4-CCR7+CD45RA+ naive T cells. The CDR3 DNA reads TGTGCCAGCAGTCCCCGGTCCCCCGGACAGGTTCCCTCTAACTATGGCTACACCTTC. Translation gives CASSPRSPGQVPSNYGYTF. The complete variable domain, with remaining parts taken from reference TRBV5-5 and TRBJ1-2, reads DAGVTQSPTHLIKTRGQQVTLRCSPISGHKSVSWYQQVLGQGPQFIFQYYEKEERGRGNFPDRFSARQFPNYSSELNVNALLLGDSALYLCASSPRSPGQVPSNYGYTFGSGTRLTVV.